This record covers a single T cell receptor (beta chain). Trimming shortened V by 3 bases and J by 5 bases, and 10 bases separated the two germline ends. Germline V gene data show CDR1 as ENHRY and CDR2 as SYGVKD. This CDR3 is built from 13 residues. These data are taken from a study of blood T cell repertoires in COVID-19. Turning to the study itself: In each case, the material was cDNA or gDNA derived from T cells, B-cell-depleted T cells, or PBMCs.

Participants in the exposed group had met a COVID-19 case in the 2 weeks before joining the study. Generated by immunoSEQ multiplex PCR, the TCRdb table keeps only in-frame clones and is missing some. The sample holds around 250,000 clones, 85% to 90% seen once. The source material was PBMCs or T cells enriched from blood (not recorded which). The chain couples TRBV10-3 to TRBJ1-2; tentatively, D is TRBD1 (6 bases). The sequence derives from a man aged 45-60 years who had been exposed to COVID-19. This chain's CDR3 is CAISDGTYYGYTF. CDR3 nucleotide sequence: TGTGCCATCAGTGACGGGACATATTATGGCTACACCTTC.